This TCR beta chain was sequenced for a study of blood T cell repertoires in COVID-19. At the level of the study: Some COVID-19 samples were acute and others convalescent; all came from the United States, Italy and Spain. Sources were T cells, B-cell-depleted T cells, or PBMCs; the material itself was cDNA or gDNA.

Germline lookup yields CDR1 LGHNT and CDR2 FRNRAP. The V end was cut by 7 bases, the J end by 5 bases, with 8 bases between. The CDR3 covers 12 residues. Per the authors' pipeline: Reference gene primer amplification gave nucleated cell count estimates. TCRdb's table, derived via immunoSEQ multiplex PCR, lists solely in-frame clones and lacks some. V, J and clone size are those of that table, while D and trimming were read from the DNA. The top ten clones hold about 18% of a sample with some 120,000 clones, approximately 83% of them seen once. The chain employs TRBV12-5 and TRBJ2-2, with a weak D call TRBD2 (5 bases). This receptor was taken from a woman between 50 and 59 years old who had recovered from COVID-19. Sequenced input: peripheral blood. DNA of the CDR3: TGTGCTAGTGCCAGGAGGACCGGGGAGCTGTTTTTT. As protein: CASARRTGELFF.